Shown below are 19 T cell receptor beta chains from a single sample sequenced in a study of identical twins. One entry per CDR3 protein, called by TCRdb with MiXCR from the 5' RACE reads. The profile shows approximately 500,000 distinct CDR3 sequences, 13% to 15% of them singletons. These records were also assigned to another study, of yellow fever vaccine responses in identical twins.

Sequencing was carried out using CD4+ T cells sorted from blood. Receptors originate from a woman under 30 in good health.

The J gene is TRBJ2-1, the V gene TRBV10-1; 11 positions agree with TRBD2. Germline loops: CDR1 WNHNN, CDR2 SYGVQD (reference sequence). J was trimmed by 3 bases and V by 0 bases; bases with no gene match: 4. This CDR3 has 17 residues. The CDR3 loop reads CASSESLLAGDYNEQFF. Here the CDR3 DNA reads TGCGCCAGCAGTGAGTCGCTACTAGCGGGGGACTACAATGAGCAGTTCTTC.

The chain carries TRBV5-1 and TRBJ1-2, with D possibly TRBD1 on 5 matching bases. There are 15 residues in the CDR3. V lost 0 bases, J lost 2 bases, and 11 bases lay in between. Per the germline V gene, CDR1 is SGHRS and CDR2 is YFSETQ. This CDR3 reads CASSLASAGNYGYTF. In nucleotides, the CDR3 is TGCGCCAGCAGCTTGGCTTCAGCAGGGAACTATGGCTACACCTTC.

The sample holds a few counts of this clonotype. The J gene is TRBJ2-1, the V gene TRBV3-1; D remains ambiguous. CDR1 and CDR2 from the germline V gene are LGHDT and YNNKEL (reference sequence). V dropped 0 bases and J dropped 5 bases, with 17 bases sitting between them. The length of the CDR3 is 17 residues. CDR3 sequence reads: CASSQEGITGRDNEQFF. CDR3 nucleotide sequence: TGTGCCAGCAGCCAAGAAGGGATCACCGGTCGGGACAATGAGCAGTTCTTC.

The chain combines TRBV2 with TRBJ2-7, with D uncertain. Germline V gives CDR1 SNHLY, CDR2 FYNNEI. V was cut by 5 bases and J by 7 bases, with 6 bases left in between. The CDR3 covers 10 residues. The CDR3 protein is CASSQVEQYF. The CDR3 DNA sequence: TGTGCCAGCAGTCAGGTAGAGCAGTACTTC.

Only a few counts were recorded for this clonotype. The rearrangement uses TRBV15 and TRBJ2-1; 10 nucleotides align to TRBD2. Germline lookup yields CDR1 LNHNV and CDR2 YYDKDF (reference sequence). V lost 7 bases, J lost 0 bases, and 9 bases stayed unmatched. The CDR3 is 17 residues long. CDR3 sequence reads: CATKLTSGTRSYNEQFF. The CDR3 DNA follows: TGTGCCACCAAACTCACTAGCGGGACACGCTCCTACAATGAGCAGTTCTTC.

This clonotype was found a few times. This rearrangement joins TRBV19 to TRBJ2-1; D is undetermined. CDR3 size: 16 residues. Germline CDR1 reads LNHDA; CDR2 reads SQIVND (reference sequence). Deletions cut 3 bases from V and 10 bases from J, with 22 bases between. DNA of the CDR3: TGTGCCAGTAGTATGGTCGGGTCCCGGCTGGTGTCCGAGCAGTTCTTC. Its protein is CASSMVGSRLVSEQFF.

The chain is built from TRBV2 and TRBJ2-2; 11 bases align to TRBD2. The CDR3 has 17 residues. Unmatched junction bases numbered 6, after V lost 2 bases and J lost 4 bases. Germline V gene sequence: CDR1 SNHLY, CDR2 FYNNEI. Here the CDR3 reads CASSELAGGPRTGELFF. The CDR3 nucleotides read TGTGCCAGCAGTGAATTAGCGGGGGGGCCCCGCACCGGGGAGCTGTTTTTT.

This clonotype was counted only a few times. The J gene is TRBJ2-2, the V gene TRBV27; 7 positions match TRBD1. Germline CDR1 reads MNHEY; CDR2 reads SMNVEV (reference sequence). V dropped 5 bases and J dropped 6; count of bases not matched to a gene: 3. This CDR3 contains 13 residues. CDR3 DNA sequence: TGTGCCAGCAGTGGGACAGTTGCCGGGGAGCTGTTTTTT. Protein product: CASSGTVAGELFF.

This clonotype was seen only a few times. This rearrangement joins TRBV24-1 to TRBJ2-5, with D maybe TRBD1 (6 bases). Germline loops: CDR1 KGHDR, CDR2 SFDVKD. The CDR3 runs 15 residues. Trimming stripped 5 bases from V and 5 bases from J, with 17 bases between. CDR3 DNA: TGTGCCACCAGTGCCGCTACAGGGCCCGGGGAGACCCAGTACTTC. This translates into CATSAATGPGETQYF.

The chain couples TRBV29-1 to TRBJ2-3; D gene uncertain. The CDR3 totals 15 residues. Germline CDR1 SQVTM, CDR2 ANQGSEA. The V gene lost 4 bases and the J gene lost 8 bases, with 22 bases spanning the gap. The CDR3 DNA is TGCAGCGTTGTAGAGATGACCCGGGCCTCGATTACGCAGTATTTT. This gives the protein CSVVEMTRASITQYF.

This chain connects TRBV6-5 to TRBJ1-5, with 7 bases lining up with TRBD1. Germline V gene lookup returns CDR1 MNHEY and CDR2 SVGAGI. V gave up 2 bases and J gave up 2 bases; unmatched junction bases: 6. The CDR3 contains 16 residues. The CDR3 region has the DNA TGTGCCAGCAGTTACAGGAGGGGGCGACGCAATCAGCCCCAGCATTTT. Translating gives CASSYRRGRRNQPQHF.

This clonotype was seen ten or more times. The gene calls are TRBV5-1 and TRBJ2-1, with a weak D call TRBD1 (5 bases). This CDR3 has 15 residues. Germline CDR1 reads SGHRS; CDR2 reads YFSETQ. The V end was cut by 7 bases, the J end by 6 bases, with 20 bases between. For the CDR3, the DNA is TGCGCCAGCGCGCCGGGCCAGGGTTTAGGCAATGAGCAGTTCTTC. Translating it yields CASAPGQGLGNEQFF.

Only a few counts were recorded for this clonotype. This chain's CDR3 is CASSLESPGDTQYF. DNA of the CDR3: TGTGCCAGCAGTTTAGAGTCACCCGGAGATACGCAGTATTTT. V gene TRBV27 combines with J gene TRBJ2-3, with D unresolved. Germline V CDR1 and CDR2: MNHEY, SMNVEV (reference sequence). Trimming pared 2 bases from V and 5 bases from J, leaving 11 bases between. This CDR3 contains 14 residues.

J is TRBJ2-7 and V is TRBV7-9, with 8 bases matching TRBD1. With 1 base clipped from V and 3 bases from J, the junction kept 5 bases outside the gene matches. This CDR3 is built from 15 residues. CDR1 SEHNR and CDR2 FQNEAQ come from the germline V gene (reference sequence). The CDR3 is CASSLEGQGGYEQYF. In nucleotides, the CDR3 is TGTGCCAGCAGCTTAGAAGGACAGGGTGGCTACGAGCAGTACTTC.

CDR3 nucleotide sequence: TGTGCCAGCAGTGAACGGACAGGGGCCTACGAGCAGTACTTC. Protein: CASSERTGAYEQYF. The rearrangement links TRBV25-1 to TRBJ2-7; TRBD1 agrees at 9 bases. Per the germline V gene, CDR1 is MGHDK and CDR2 is SYGVNS. J was trimmed by 2 bases and V by 2 bases; bases with no gene match: 1. This CDR3 region has 14 residues.

This chain joins TRBV7-6 and TRBJ2-1; 11 nucleotides align to TRBD2. This CDR3 region has 14 residues. V shed 4 bases, J shed 6 bases, and the junction held 2 bases outside the gene matches. The germline V gene encodes CDR1 SGHVS and CDR2 FNYEAQ. The CDR3 sequence is CASSSSGGINEQFF. CDR3 bases: TGTGCCAGCAGCTCTAGCGGGGGGATCAATGAGCAGTTCTTC.

A few counts support this clonotype. The gene calls are TRBV20-1 and TRBJ2-5; possibly TRBD1 for D (6 bases). The germline V and J ends were trimmed by 2 bases and 2 bases, with 12 bases remaining between them. There are 14 residues in the CDR3. Germline V gene sequence: CDR1 DFQATT, CDR2 SNEGSKA (reference sequence). The CDR3 region has the DNA TGCAGTGCTAGACCCACGGGACAACAAGAGACCCAGTACTTC. Protein product: CSARPTGQQETQYF.

This clonotype was found a few times. The V call is TRBV10-3, the J call TRBJ2-4; no definite D call. Germline V lookup: CDR1 ENHRY, CDR2 SYGVKD. V dropped 3 bases and J dropped 8 bases, with 11 bases sitting between them. The CDR3 totals 13 residues. The CDR3: CAISERDLDIQYF. The CDR3 DNA reads TGTGCCATCAGTGAACGCGATTTGGACATTCAGTACTTC.

This chain links TRBV7-8 with TRBJ2-2, with 7 bases matching TRBD2. V trimming: 5 bases; J trimming: 3 bases; junction bases outside the gene matches: 6. This CDR3 is 15 amino acids long. Germline values: CDR1 SGHVS, CDR2 FQNEAQ. CDR3 DNA: TGTGCCAGCAGCGGGAAAGGGAGGGACACCGGGGAGCTGTTTTTT. It encodes CASSGKGRDTGELFF.